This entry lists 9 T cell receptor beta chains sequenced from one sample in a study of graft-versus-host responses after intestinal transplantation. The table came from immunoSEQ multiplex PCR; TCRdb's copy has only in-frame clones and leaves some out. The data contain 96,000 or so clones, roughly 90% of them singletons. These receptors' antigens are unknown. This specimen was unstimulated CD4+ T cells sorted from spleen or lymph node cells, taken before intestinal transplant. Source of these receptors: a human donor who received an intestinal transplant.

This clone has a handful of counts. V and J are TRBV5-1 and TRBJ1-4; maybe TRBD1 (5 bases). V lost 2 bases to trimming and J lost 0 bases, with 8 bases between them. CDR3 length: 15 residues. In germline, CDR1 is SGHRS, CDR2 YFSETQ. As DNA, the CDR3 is TGCGCCAGCAGCTTTACAGGCCCAACTAATGAAAAACTGTTTTTT. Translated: CASSFTGPTNEKLFF. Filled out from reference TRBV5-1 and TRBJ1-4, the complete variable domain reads KAGVTQTPRYLIKTRGQQVTLSCSPISGHRSVSWYQQTPGQGLQFLFEYFSETQRNKGNFPGRFSGRQFSNSRSEMNVSTLELGDSALYLCASSFTGPTNEKLFFGSGTQLSVL.

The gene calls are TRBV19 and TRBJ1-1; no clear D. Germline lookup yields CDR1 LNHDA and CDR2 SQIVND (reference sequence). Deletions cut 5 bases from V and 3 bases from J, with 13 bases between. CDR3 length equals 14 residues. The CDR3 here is CASSGSGFDTEAFF. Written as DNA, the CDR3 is TGTGCCAGTAGTGGTTCGGGGTTTGACACTGAAGCTTTCTTT.

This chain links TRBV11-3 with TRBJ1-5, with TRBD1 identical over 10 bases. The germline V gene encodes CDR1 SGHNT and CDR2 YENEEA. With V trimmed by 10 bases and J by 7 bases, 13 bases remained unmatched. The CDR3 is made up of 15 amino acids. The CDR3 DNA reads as TGTGCCATCACCCGGGGGGACAGGGGAATGCAGCCCCAGCATTTT. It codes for CAITRGDRGMQPQHF.

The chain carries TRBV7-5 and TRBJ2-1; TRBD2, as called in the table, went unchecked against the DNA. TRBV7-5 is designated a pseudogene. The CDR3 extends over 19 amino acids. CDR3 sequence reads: CARSLRGQTSGGAMDEQFF. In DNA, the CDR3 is TGTGCCAGAAGCTTACGGGGCCAGACTAGCGGGGGGGCCATGGATGAGCAGTTCTTC.

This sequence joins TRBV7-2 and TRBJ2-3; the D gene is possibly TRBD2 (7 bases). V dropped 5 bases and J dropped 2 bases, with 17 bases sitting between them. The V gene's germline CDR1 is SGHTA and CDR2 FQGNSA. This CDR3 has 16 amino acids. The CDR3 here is CASSPGGALLTDTQYF. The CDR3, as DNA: TGTGCCAGCAGCCCTGGGGGGGCCCTACTCACAGATACGCAGTATTTT. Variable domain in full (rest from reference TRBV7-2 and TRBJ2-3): GAGVSQSPSNKVTEKGKDVELRCDPISGHTALYWYRQSLGQGLEFLIYFQGNSAPDKSGLPSDRFSAERTGGSVSTLTIQRTQQEDSAVYLCASSPGGALLTDTQYFGPGTRLTVL.

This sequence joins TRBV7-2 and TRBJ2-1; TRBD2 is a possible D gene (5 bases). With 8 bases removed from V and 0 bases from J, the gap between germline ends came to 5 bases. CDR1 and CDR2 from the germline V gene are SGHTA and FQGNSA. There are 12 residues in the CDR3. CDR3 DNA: TGTGCCAGCGGGAGCTCCTACAATGAGCAGTTCTTC. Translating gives CASGSSYNEQFF.

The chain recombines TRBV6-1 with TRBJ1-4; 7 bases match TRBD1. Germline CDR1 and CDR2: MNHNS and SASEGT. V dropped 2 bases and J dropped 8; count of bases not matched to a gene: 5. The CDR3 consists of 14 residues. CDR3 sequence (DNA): TGTGCCAGCAGTGAAAGGGGGCAGGGGGAAAAACTGTTTTTT. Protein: CASSERGQGEKLFF.

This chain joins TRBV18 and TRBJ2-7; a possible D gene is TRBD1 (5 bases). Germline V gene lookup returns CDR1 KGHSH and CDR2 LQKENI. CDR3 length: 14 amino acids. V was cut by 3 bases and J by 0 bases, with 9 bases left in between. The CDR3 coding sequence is TGTGCCAGCTCACCGACAGCGCTCTCCTACGAGCAGTACTTC. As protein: CASSPTALSYEQYF.

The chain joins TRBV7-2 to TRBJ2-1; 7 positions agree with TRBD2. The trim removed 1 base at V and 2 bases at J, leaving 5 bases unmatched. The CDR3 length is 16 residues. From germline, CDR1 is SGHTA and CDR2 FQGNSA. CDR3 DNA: TGTGCCAGCAGCTTAGTGGCGGGAGTAACCTACAATGAGCAGTTCTTC. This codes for CASSLVAGVTYNEQFF.